This entry concerns a single T cell receptor (beta chain). Which antigen it targets is not known. Per-nucleotide qualities are absent, and no much larger clonotype sits a single base away. This entry belongs to a study of cytomegalovirus exposure and HLA in healthy donors (dated by TCRdb to the late 2010s). Describing the broader study: In an earlier analysis of around 540 of the donors, 276 Gb of sequence data and 117 million unique TCR beta sequences from about 179 million T cells were reported. The number of donors typed differed by locus, with about 629-640 for A, B, C, DRB1 and DQB1, 522 for DQA1, 600 to 610 for DPA1, and about 450 for DPB1. HLA typing covered class I and class II loci at four-digit resolution. Every repertoire in the discovery cohort had been generated on one and the same sequencing platform. An earlier analysis of fewer than 700 of the donors applied high-throughput TCR beta sequencing to assess whether each TCR beta V gene segment acted as functional or pseudogenic. A later genetic analysis took genome-wide SNP genotypes for about three fifths of the roughly 700 donors and used that subset as a discovery cohort. Using immunosequencing, the study profiled T cell repertoires from about 620 subjects and related those repertoires to cytomegalovirus serostatus. Donor age, sex, ethnicity and CMV serostatus were collected together with the repertoire data. In the later analysis, no new phenotypic data were used to find candidate immune exposures; instead, reliance was placed on TCR beta sequences and their occurrence across donors. In addition to the first cohort of 666 subjects, a separate validation cohort of under 150 different subjects was used. High-throughput TCR immunosequencing, statistical association of individual TCRs with disease status, and machine learning were combined to predict cytomegalovirus infection status. The study was designed to test whether signatures of past pathogen exposure could be identified by cataloging public T cell receptors. A later analysis re-analyzed previously published TCR beta repertoires from about 730 donors and added high-resolution HLA genotyping to study TCR occurrence patterns. Approximately 300 gigabases of sequencing data and around 80 million unique TCR sequences made up an early release that covered nearly 650 HLA-typed donors. Four or five DR-DQ haplotypes were handled as single units for association and clustering, since linkage in the cohort was strong. The genetic ancestry cluster associated with self-reported Caucasian donors included around four fifths of the 398 genotyped donors. Among some 410 genotyped donors of the cohort, an average of approximately 240,000 unique TCR beta nucleotide sequences was sequenced per donor, of which about 18% were non-productive. Overall study results and their limits: Correlated functional status among segregating V segments might be attributable to linkage disequilibrium, but an unknown experimental factor could not be ruled out. In a later genetic analysis, a missense DCLRE1C variant was associated with V-gene and J-gene trimming of TCR beta chains, and the association was replicated in an independent cohort. Because HLA typing was missing for some donors at each locus, association tests included only the typed subset. A group of highly shared sequence variants was considered likely to be a technical artifact of the sequencing pipeline. A further reported finding was that TCR beta sequences accurately predicted the HLA-A and HLA-B alleles for most subjects in the first cohort. An earlier analysis of 587 of the donors showed that most TCR beta V segments appeared in productive rearrangements either about 87% or about 30% of the time, which broadly matched IMGT annotations. For the cohort, immune exposure information was limited to CMV serostatus. Some IMGT-functional V segments, including TRBV6-2 and TRBV6-3, could not be told apart with the 87-base-pair reads, so those segments were excluded. Sequencing depth was assumed to be roughly uniform across donors in the presence/absence analyses, though that assumption may not hold. A later analysis associated about 17,000 TCR beta sequences with specific HLA alleles at a false discovery rate of 0.05. According to the authors, the approach could potentially be generalized to other disease states and immunological phenotypes. The classifier was reported to diagnose cytomegalovirus status with high specificity and sensitivity in both the original and validation cohorts. The earlier analysis of approximately 560 of the donors excluded some 15 rarely observed V segments, including chromosome 9 orphons, because counts were too low. The study gave a list of under 200 TCR beta chains associated with cytomegalovirus. In a later analysis, HLA-associated TCR beta chains showed more clonal expansion and lower generation probabilities than non-associated chains that were equally common. Assigning TCR associations to individual alleles was difficult when HLA alleles, especially DR and DQ, strongly co-occurred. According to a later analysis, TCR association rates differed among HLA loci, with DRB1 alleles showing the most associated TCRs and HLA-C alleles showing the fewest. A later analysis reported that several top co-occurrence clusters appeared linked to parvovirus B19, influenza, CMV and Epstein-Barr virus. In a later genetic analysis, fewer N-insertions in productive TCRs were reported among donors in an Asian-associated ancestry cluster than the roughly 700-donor mean. In a later analysis, most CMV-associated TCR beta chains were found to appear HLA-restricted, with HLA associations seemingly driven largely by CMV exposure. A few of the identified cytomegalovirus-associated TCR beta chains were confirmed in vitro to be specific for cytomegalovirus antigens. This cohort had only TCR beta chains sequenced, and the lack of alpha or paired-chain data limited which features could be detected. Across donors, most TCR sequences were observed very rarely, whereas some public TCRs were present in many individuals.

The cohort was made up of approximately 670 healthy bone marrow donors. All cohort members were sampled while nominally healthy, although unrecorded immune exposures were likely present. The donor was CMV seropositive and was included in the group of 270 or so seropositive cohort members. Each donor provided a peripheral blood sample, and peripheral blood mononuclear cells were used for TCR beta sequencing. Genomic DNA extraction from the blood cell samples was performed with the Qiagen DNeasy Blood Extraction Kit. V and J are trimmed by 5 bases and 4 bases, and the gene matches miss 5 bases of the junction. From cysteine to phenylalanine, the CDR3 is 13 amino acids long. The read is trimmed to its CDR3 DNA, 39 bases read in frame from base 1. CDR1 and CDR2, looked up from the germline V gene, are KGHSH and LQKENI. Library prep was done by the immunoSEQ multiplex PCR assay. The multiplex PCR relied on a mix of 60 forward primers for TCR Vbeta segments and 13 reverse primers for TCR Jbeta segments. The CDR3 region of rearranged TCR beta genes was amplified from genomic DNA with a multiplex PCR assay. On the Illumina HiSeq System, the amplified TCR beta libraries were sequenced as 87-base-pair reads. Concerning the study's data processing: A later analysis counted about 82 million unique TCR beta chains across the 640 or so repertoires, and approximately 11 million of these chains were shared by at least two donors. Raw reads were error-corrected and collapsed into unique sequences by a nearest-neighbor algorithm in which closely related sequences were merged to remove PCR and sequencing errors. V, D and J gene segments were assigned by aligning CDR3 sequences to IMGT reference sequences. For a sequence to be retained, at least a six-nucleotide match to both a V gene segment and a J gene segment was required. A rearrangement was called productive if the CDR3 had no stop codons and remained in frame with V and J, and every other rearrangement was called non-productive. Following IMGT convention, CDR3 was defined as the stretch from the second conserved V-encoded cysteine up to the conserved J-encoded phenylalanine. Sequences without an unambiguous match to a single V gene segment were excluded from the earlier analysis of several hundred of the donors. In an earlier analysis of roughly 600 of the donors, a V segment was called functional when productive rearrangements were above 56.7%, and segregating when the standard deviation between donors exceeded 5%. To diagnose cytomegalovirus status from the catalog of TCR beta chain sequences, a statistical classification framework was built. In a later analysis, V and J genes were assigned by comparing TCR nucleotide sequences against IMGT/GENE-DB human TR gene sequences. In a later analysis, CDR3 sequences and most-parsimonious VDJ recombination scenarios were assigned using the TCRdist pipeline. A later analysis defined each TCR beta chain by its CDR3 amino acid sequence plus V-gene family, and excluded reads lacking a unique V-gene family. As a way to deal with suspected cross-contamination and a sequencing artifact, a later analysis dropped 500 to 700 nucleotide sequences that were highly shared and had low generation probability. For each public chain, a later analysis derived a clonal expansion index from normalized ranks of inferred template counts within each repertoire. In a later analysis, generation probabilities were computed with a VDJ recombination model fitted to out-of-frame rearrangements, and the resulting probabilities were checked against IGoR. Hypergeometric tests were used in a later analysis to score TCR-TCR, TCR-HLA and TCR-CMV co-occurrence, with a repertoire-size bias correction applied to the TCR pairs. In a later analysis, false discovery rates were estimated by permuting HLA or CMV assignments 20 times. In a later analysis, co-occurring TCRs were grouped using DBSCAN, and TCRdist sequence similarity was added for clustering within HLA-allele-positive subsets. Repertoires with fewer than 30,000 or more than 120,000 public chains, plus five repertoires with anomalous nucleotide sharing, were excluded from co-occurrence clustering. In TCRdb, the immuneACCESS table is reduced to in-frame sequences with V and J assigned. These tables do not hold every clone; where another copy was compared, an unresolved V gene accounts for under half, and the others remain unexplained. V, J and clone size are taken as reported in that table, and D and trimming were inferred from the DNA itself. The table for this sample lists 30,000 to 45,000 clones; 75% to 90% of them were counted only once. The ten largest clones capture around 10% of the sample.

Material for sequencing was PBMCs. Here the chain combines TRBV18 and TRBJ2-7; 7 nucleotides in the junction match TRBD1. The TCR originated in a woman aged 40 to 49 in good health and CMV-seropositive. The CDR3 here reads CASSADRAYEQYF. The DNA sequence follows: TGTGCCAGCTCAGCCGACAGGGCTTACGAGCAGTACTTC.